This T cell receptor beta chain was sequenced for a study of T-cell memory formation after mild COVID-19. In TCRdb, the 5' RACE reads were re-called with MiXCR into one record per CDR3 protein. The repertoire consists of just over 400,000 distinct CDR3 sequences, with 20% to 30% occurring once and the leading ten covering about an eighth. The CDR3 totals 13 residues. Germline CDR1 reads LGHNA; CDR2 reads YSLEER. V lost 3 bases to trimming and J lost 8 bases; unmatched junction nucleotides: 4. This clonotype was seen more than once but under ten times. The sample comprised PBMCs or a T cell subset sorted from them (not recorded which). This clonotype was obtained from an adult woman who had mild COVID-19 (a few samples of this study predate the infection). Cell type and time point are not known. The chain uses TRBV4-3 and TRBJ2-3; the match to TRBD1 covers 8 bases. Here the CDR3 DNA reads TGCGCCAGCAGCCACCAAGGACAGGGTACGCAGTATTTT. Encoded protein: CASSHQGQGTQYF.